Listed below are T cell receptor beta chains from one sample, sequenced in a study of tumor and adjacent non-tumor tissue in lung cancer. TCRdb reprocessed the multiplex PCR reads via MiXCR and lists one record per CDR3 protein. The sample contains some 74,000 distinct CDR3 sequences, approximately 77% of which appear only once. The sample consisted of lung tumor tissue. These receptors were taken from a woman between 40 and 55 years old with non-small cell lung cancer. Each CDR3 is given with its conserved first and last residue. Fields, in order: J gene, D gene, clone size, V gene, CDR3 protein, CDR3 DNA. A D gene is named only where the DNA matches it firmly. Clone sizes are given selectively: once, few, many, or a class where the clone is expanded.

TRBJ2-2	-	-	TRBV29-1	CSVRTGMEGGLFF	TGTAGCGTCCGCACCGGGATGGAGGGGGGGCTGTTTTTT
TRBJ2-7	TRBD1	-	TRBV5-5	CASSRTGLPLRSYEQYF	TGTGCCAGCAGTCGGACAGGGCTCCCACTTCGATCCTACGAGCAGTACTTC
TRBJ2-1	TRBD2	once	TRBV11-3	CVSSPGRGGNEQFF	TGTGTCAGTAGCCCCGGACGGGGGGGCAATGAGCAGTTCTTC
TRBJ2-1	-	many	TRBV28	CASIEGFRGLNNEQFF	TGTGCCAGCATAGAGGGGTTTCGGGGGCTTAACAATGAGCAGTTCTTC
TRBJ1-2	-	many	TRBV12-3/TRBV12-4	CASSSRMNYGYTF	TGTGCCAGCAGTTCTAGGATGAACTATGGCTACACCTTC
TRBJ1-1	-	-	TRBV20-1	CRATWTVNTEAFF	TGCAGAGCTACCTGGACAGTGAACACTGAAGCTTTCTTT
TRBJ2-1	-	-	TRBV11-2	CTSSLLLGGLDEQFF	TGTACCAGCAGCTTACTATTGGGGGGGCTTGATGAGCAGTTCTTC
TRBJ2-7	-	-	TRBV18	CASSPYSSSHEQYF	TGTGCCAGCTCGCCGTACTCTTCCTCCCACGAGCAGTACTTC
TRBJ2-1	-	-	TRBV20-1	CSVPPGRNPYNEQFF	TGTAGTGTTCCTCCGGGCAGAAATCCATACAATGAGCAGTTCTTC
TRBJ2-3	TRBD2	-	TRBV4-2	CASNQECAGGSGDTQYF	TGTGCCAGCAACCAAGAATGCGCGGGAGGTTCCGGGGATACGCAGTATTTT
TRBJ2-5	-	-	TRBV11-1	CASSSASLAGVETQYF	TGTGCCAGCAGCTCAGCGAGCCTAGCAGGGGTAGAGACCCAATACTTC
TRBJ2-7	TRBD2	-	TRBV28	CASSPLCGGAYEQYF	TGTGCCAGCAGTCCACTTTGTGGGGGGGCCTACGAGCAGTACTTC
TRBJ1-5	-	-	TRBV6-6	CASSYRDPSQPPHF	TGTGCCAGCAGTTACCGGGACCCAAGTCAACCCCCGCATTTT
TRBJ1-5	-	-	TRBV12-3/TRBV12-4	CASSLIEGLGKPQHF	TGTGCCAGCAGTCTGATAGAGGGCCTCGGGAAGCCCCAGCATTTT
TRBJ2-7	TRBD2	-	TRBV28	CDSGRGSYEQYF	TGTGACAGCGGGAGGGGCTCATACGAGCAGTACTTC
TRBJ1-1	TRBD1	-	TRBV30	CAWARGFSMNTETFF	TGTGCCTGGGCCAGGGGGTTCTCAATGAACACTGAGACTTTCTTT
TRBJ2-1	-	-	TRBV4-1	CASSKLGPSYNEQFF	TGCGCCAGCAGCAAATTGGGTCCCTCCTACAATGAGCAGTTCTTC
TRBJ1-1	-	many	TRBV7-8	CASSLEGAAGRNTEAFF	TGTGCCAGCAGCTTAGAAGGGGCGGCCGGCCGGAACACTGAAGCTTTCTTT
TRBJ2-3	-	-	TRBV29-1	CSVAVSTDMQYF	TGCAGCGTTGCGGTCAGCACAGATATGCAGTATTTT
TRBJ2-3	-	-	TRBV6-6	CARSYRGGTTDSTDTQYF	TGTGCCAGGAGTTACAGGGGGGGAACCACAGATAGCACAGATACGCAGTATTTT
TRBJ1-1	-	-	TRBV10-2	CASSSVTLNTEAFF	TGCGCCAGCAGTTCCGTGACATTGAACACTGAAGCTTTTTTT
TRBJ2-6	TRBD2	-	TRBV11-2	CASSFFLAGGRGANILTF	TGTGCCAGTAGCTTTTTCCTAGCGGGGGGGCGTGGGGCCAACATCCTGACTTTC
TRBJ1-5	-	-	TRBV19	CATRGRRGNRPQHF	TGTGCCACTAGGGGCAGGAGGGGGAATCGGCCCCAGCATTTT
TRBJ2-7	-	-	TRBV29-1	CSVEGDGYEQYF	TGCAGCGTTGAGGGGGACGGCTACGAGCAGTATTTC